The 13 T cell receptor beta chains listed next were all sequenced from one sample in a study of cytotoxic CD8 clonotypes in ibrutinib-treated CLL. Sequencing was performed with immunoSEQ multiplex PCR; in TCRdb, only in-frame clones are kept and a portion is missing. This table has more than 110,000 clones, around 80% appearing once. The sequences come from PBMCs, collected after 36 months of ibrutinib treatment. Source of these receptors: a human donor with chronic lymphocytic leukemia.

The CDR3 protein is CASSFSPGRWGSYNSPLHF. CDR3 DNA: TGTGCCAGCAGTTTTTCACCAGGGAGGTGGGGCTCCTATAATTCACCCCTCCACTTT. The genes are TRBV27 and TRBJ1-6; D perhaps matches TRBD1 (5 bases). V was clipped by 3 bases and J by 0 bases, with 18 bases between them. The CDR3 totals 19 residues. CDR1 is MNHEY and CDR2 is SMNVEV in the germline V gene (reference sequence).

The chain is built from TRBV6-1 and TRBJ1-2, with 7 positions matching TRBD1. The CDR3 is 13 residues long. V gave up 7 bases and J gave up 5 bases; unmatched junction bases: 7. The V gene's germline CDR1 is MNHNS and CDR2 SASEGT. This chain's CDR3 is CASTSGTEYGYTF. The CDR3 region has the DNA TGTGCCAGCACCTCCGGGACAGAGTATGGCTACACCTTC.

A few counts support this clone. The CDR3 sequence is CASNSGQGIWVAGGETQYF. In DNA, the CDR3 is TGTGCCAGCAACTCAGGACAGGGTATATGGGTAGCGGGGGGAGAGACCCAGTACTTC. J is TRBJ2-5 and V is TRBV28; the match to TRBD2 covers 10 bases. Germline V gives CDR1 MDHEN, CDR2 SYDVKM. Germline trimming cut 7 bases from V and 4 bases from J; bases unmatched to any gene: 21. The CDR3 has 19 residues. Full variable domain (remainder filled in from reference TRBV28 and TRBJ2-5): DVKVTQSSRYLVKRTGEKVFLECVQDMDHENMFWYRQDPGLGLRLIYFSYDVKMKEKGDIPEGYSVSREKKERFSLILESASTNQTSMYLCASNSGQGIWVAGGETQYFGPGTRLLVL.

This clone was counted once. The V gene is TRBV5-1, the J gene TRBJ1-1, with 8 bases lining up with TRBD1. In germline, CDR1 is SGHRS, CDR2 YFSETQ. This CDR3 has 12 residues. Trimming removed 4 bases from V and 6 bases from J; junction bases left unmatched: 2. The CDR3 region is CASSEDRAEAFF. In nucleotides, the CDR3 is TGCGCCAGCAGCGAGGACAGGGCTGAAGCTTTCTTT.

The chain recombines TRBV7-2 with TRBJ1-2; no clear D gene. The CDR3 has 14 residues. Trimming left V 1 base short and J 4 bases short, with 10 bases between. Looked up from germline, CDR1 is SGHTA and CDR2 is FQGNSA. The CDR3 sequence: CASSLDNGPYGYTF. The CDR3 DNA is TGTGCCAGCAGCTTAGACAACGGGCCCTATGGCTACACCTTC. The variable domain in full, with the rest retrieved from reference TRBV7-2 and TRBJ1-2, is GAGVSQSPSNKVTEKGKDVELRCDPISGHTALYWYRQSLGQGLEFLIYFQGNSAPDKSGLPSDRFSAERTGGSVSTLTIQRTQQEDSAVYLCASSLDNGPYGYTFGSGTRLTVV.

V usage is TRBV2 and J usage is TRBJ1-3; 8 nucleotides agree with TRBD1. Germline CDR1 is SNHLY and CDR2 is FYNNEI. The V and J ends lost 5 bases and 0 bases, in that order; junction bases with no gene match: 6. The CDR3 has 16 amino acids. Here the CDR3 DNA reads TGTGCCAGCAGTCTAGACAGGGGCCGCTCTGGAAACACCATATATTTT. Protein product: CASSLDRGRSGNTIYF.

The chain uses TRBV5-8 and TRBJ2-7; maybe TRBD1 (6 bases). Germline loops: CDR1 SGHTS, CDR2 YDEGEE. Trimming shortened V by 4 bases and J by 6 bases, and 14 bases separated the two germline ends. The CDR3 length is 13 residues. The CDR3 here is CASSTTGMIEQYF. CDR3 DNA sequence: TGTGCCAGCAGCACAACAGGGATGATCGAGCAGTACTTC.

The chain has TRBV5-1 and TRBJ2-5; weak D call: TRBD1 (6 bases). CDR3 length equals 15 residues. Per the germline V gene, CDR1 is SGHRS and CDR2 is YFSETQ. The V end was cut by 3 bases, the J end by 0 bases, with 12 bases between. The CDR3 sequence is CASSSGTPYQETQYF. The CDR3 DNA reads as TGCGCCAGCAGCTCCGGGACACCGTACCAAGAGACCCAGTACTTC.

This rearrangement joins TRBV19 to TRBJ1-5, with D perhaps TRBD1 (6 bases). CDR1 and CDR2 from the germline V gene are LNHDA and SQIVND (reference sequence). Trimming stripped 7 bases from V and 2 bases from J, with 12 bases between. The CDR3 runs 14 residues. The CDR3 sequence: CASIRTVGNQPQHF. CDR3 coding DNA: TGTGCCAGTATACGGACAGTTGGCAATCAGCCCCAGCATTTT.

V and J are TRBV28 and TRBJ2-3; TRBD2 agrees at 13 bases. This CDR3 contains 16 residues. V shed 5 bases and J 5 bases; nucleotides not matched to a gene: 7. Per the germline V gene, CDR1 is MDHEN and CDR2 is SYDVKM. The CDR3 DNA sequence: TGTGCCAGCAGTCTAACTAGCGGGGGGGCGGTAGATACGCAGTATTTT. Protein sequence: CASSLTSGGAVDTQYF.

V usage is TRBV2 and J usage is TRBJ1-2, with D hard to call. The germline V gene encodes CDR1 SNHLY and CDR2 FYNNEI. The CDR3 is made up of 15 amino acids. The V end was cut by 1 base, the J end by 2 bases, with 11 bases between. CDR3 bases: TGTGCCAGCAGTGAAGGTTGGGTAGGGAACTATGGCTACACCTTC. Translation gives CASSEGWVGNYGYTF.

This clone is medium-sized (0.01 to 0.1%) by share. The chain links TRBV4-2 to TRBJ1-4, with D hard to call. Trimming took 3 bases from V and 0 from J, leaving 8 bases between them. This CDR3 has 15 amino acids. In germline, CDR1 is LGHNA, CDR2 YNFKEQ. CDR3 coding DNA: TGTGCCAGCAGCCAGGAACAAGCAACTAATGAAAAACTGTTTTTT. It is translated as CASSQEQATNEKLFF.

This chain uses TRBV27 with TRBJ2-2, with 10 positions matching TRBD2. This CDR3 comprises 15 residues. Trimming removed 1 base from V and 5 bases from J; junction bases left unmatched: 1. The germline gives CDR1 MNHEY, CDR2 SMNVEV (reference sequence). Here the CDR3 DNA reads TGTGCCAGCAGTTTATTTAGCGGGGGGACCGGGGAGCTGTTTTTT. Protein product: CASSLFSGGTGELFF.